Below are 9 T cell receptor beta chains sequenced from a single sample in a study of blood T cell repertoires in COVID-19. Libraries were prepared by immunoSEQ multiplex PCR; TCRdb keeps only in-frame clonotypes and omits some of them. Among fewer than 110,000 clones listed, around 92% were seen once. The sample taken for sequencing was peripheral blood. These receptor sequences come from a man aged 35 to 55 with active or convalescent COVID-19.

In its sample, this clone was seen a few times. V and J are TRBV30 and TRBJ2-7; tentatively, D is TRBD2 (6 bases). Germline assignment: CDR1 GTSNPN and CDR2 SVGIG (reference sequence). The V and J ends lost 0 bases and 8 bases respectively, with 17 bases between them. This CDR3 has 14 residues. This CDR3 reads CAWSVRPKLAKQYF. The CDR3 nucleotides are TGTGCCTGGAGTGTACGGCCCAAACTAGCCAAGCAGTACTTC.

This chain uses TRBV27 with TRBJ1-2; D perhaps matches TRBD1 (5 bases). CDR1 and CDR2 from the germline V gene are MNHEY and SMNVEV (reference sequence). The CDR3 sequence is 13 residues long. The V end lost 2 bases, the J end lost 4 bases, and 8 bases lay between the germline ends. The DNA for the CDR3 is TGTGCCAGCAGTTTAGGGGCAGGCTATGGCTACACCTTC. Translating gives CASSLGAGYGYTF.

The J gene is TRBJ2-2, the V gene TRBV10-3; maybe TRBD2 (5 bases). This CDR3 is built from 14 residues. V lost 8 bases, J lost 6 bases, and 16 bases lay in between. Germline CDR1 ENHRY, CDR2 SYGVKD. The CDR3 nucleotides read TGTGCCATCGGCCGTGGTGAGGGATCCGGGGAGCTGTTTTTT. Protein sequence: CAIGRGEGSGELFF.

The chain employs TRBV9 and TRBJ1-4; 11 positions match TRBD1. CDR1 and CDR2 (germline): SGDLS, YYNGEE. V lost 4 bases to trimming and J lost 6 bases; unmatched junction nucleotides: 5. The CDR3 extends over 15 amino acids. The CDR3 DNA follows: TGTGCCAGCAGCTCAGGGACAGGGGGATATGAAAAACTGTTTTTT. Translated: CASSSGTGGYEKLFF.

This clone was counted a single time. CDR3 in DNA: TGTGCCAGCAGTCAGTCGCTTCCCAACTACGAGCAGTACTTC. It encodes CASSQSLPNYEQYF. The chain carries TRBV28 and TRBJ2-7; unclear D gene. The length of the CDR3 is 14 residues. Trimming took 5 bases from V and 3 from J, leaving 14 bases between them. CDR1 and CDR2 from the germline V gene are MDHEN and SYDVKM.

The chain is built from TRBV5-1 and TRBJ2-4; weak D call: TRBD2 (5 bases). The germline V gene has CDR1 SGHRS and CDR2 YFSETQ. The CDR3 totals 12 residues. The germline V and J ends were trimmed by 4 bases and 7 bases, with 9 bases remaining between them. CDR3 DNA: TGCGCCAGCAGCCCACCGGGGAACATTCAGTACTTC. It codes for CASSPPGNIQYF.

This chain links TRBV7-2 with TRBJ1-5; no definite D call. The germline V and J ends were trimmed by 5 bases and 0 bases, with 17 bases remaining between them. CDR3 length: 17 residues. Germline CDR1 SGHTA, CDR2 FQGNSA. Here the CDR3 DNA reads TGTGCCAGCAGCGCCATCGGAGGGCGGTATAGCAATCAGCCCCAGCATTTT. Translation: CASSAIGGRYSNQPQHF.

The chain combines TRBV10-2 with TRBJ1-5; 9 positions match TRBD1. J was trimmed by 7 bases and V by 8 bases; bases with no gene match: 6. The CDR3 contains 13 residues. Germline-derived CDR1 and CDR2 are WSHSY and SAAADI. The CDR3 coding sequence is TGCGCCAGCCGACAGGGGGGAGGACAGCCCCAGCATTTT. This gives the protein CASRQGGGQPQHF.

V gene TRBV7-2 combines with J gene TRBJ2-1; 9 positions match TRBD1. This CDR3 is 15 amino acids long. Germline CDR1 SGHTA, CDR2 FQGNSA. The V segment lost 0 bases and the J segment 5 bases; nucleotides outside the gene matches: 2. CDR3 region: CASSLAGQGNNEQFF. The CDR3 nucleotides are TGTGCCAGCAGCTTAGCCGGACAGGGGAACAATGAGCAGTTCTTC. Variable domain in full (rest from reference TRBV7-2 and TRBJ2-1): GAGVSQSPSNKVTEKGKDVELRCDPISGHTALYWYRQSLGQGLEFLIYFQGNSAPDKSGLPSDRFSAERTGGSVSTLTIQRTQQEDSAVYLCASSLAGQGNNEQFFGPGTRLTVL.